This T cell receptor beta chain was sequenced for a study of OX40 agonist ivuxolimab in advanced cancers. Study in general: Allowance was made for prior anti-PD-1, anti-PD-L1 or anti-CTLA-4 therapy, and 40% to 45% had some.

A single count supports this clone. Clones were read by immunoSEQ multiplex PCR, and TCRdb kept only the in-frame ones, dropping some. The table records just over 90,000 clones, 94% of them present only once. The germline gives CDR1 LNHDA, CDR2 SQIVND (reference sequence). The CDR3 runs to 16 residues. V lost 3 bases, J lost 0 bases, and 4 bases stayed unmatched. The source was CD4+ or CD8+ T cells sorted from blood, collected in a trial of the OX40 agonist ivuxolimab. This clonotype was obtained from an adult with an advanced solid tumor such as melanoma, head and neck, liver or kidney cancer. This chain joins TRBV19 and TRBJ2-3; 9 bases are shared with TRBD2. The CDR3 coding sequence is TGTGCCAGTAGTATCGGCCTAGCGGGAAGCACAGATACGCAGTATTTT. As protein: CASSIGLAGSTDTQYF.